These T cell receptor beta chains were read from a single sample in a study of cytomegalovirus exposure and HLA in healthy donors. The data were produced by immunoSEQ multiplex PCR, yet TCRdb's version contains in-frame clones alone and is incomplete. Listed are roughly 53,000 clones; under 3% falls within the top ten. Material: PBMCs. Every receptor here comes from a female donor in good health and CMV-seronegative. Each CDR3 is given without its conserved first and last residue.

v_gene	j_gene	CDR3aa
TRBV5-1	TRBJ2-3	ASSSGLAGYDTQY
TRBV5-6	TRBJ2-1	ASSGGLVAYNEQF
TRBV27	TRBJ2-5	ASSLPGGETQY
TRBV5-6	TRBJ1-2	ASSLEQGSPFSGYT
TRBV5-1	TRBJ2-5	ASSAGYERAQETQY
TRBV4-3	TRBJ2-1	ASSRMTGVEQF
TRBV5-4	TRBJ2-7	ASRGKKRGPSYEQY
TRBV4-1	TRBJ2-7	AITPDHREPEQY
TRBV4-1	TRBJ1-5	ASSKQENSNQPQH
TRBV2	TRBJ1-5	ARGQGGNQPQH
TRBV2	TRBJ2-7	ASSARRDWDEQY
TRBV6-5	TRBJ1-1	ASSYQSVGGTEAF
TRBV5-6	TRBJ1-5	ASSLTASNQPQH
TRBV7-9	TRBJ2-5	ASSLGLAGEQETQY
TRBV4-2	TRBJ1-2	ASSQDWGLRANYGYT
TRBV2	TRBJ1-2	ASPAGDRAYGYT
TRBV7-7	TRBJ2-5	ASSLGRAETQY
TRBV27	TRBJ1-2	ASSFLWGQEGSVSYT
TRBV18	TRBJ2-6	ASSPQGAPGANVLT
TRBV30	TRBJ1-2	AWSPGFSGGGYT
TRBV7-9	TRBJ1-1	ASSPPGGRANTEAF
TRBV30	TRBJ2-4	AWSVQQVVTKNIQY
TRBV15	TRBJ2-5	ATSRDRGQETQY
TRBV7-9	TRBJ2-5	ASSPGGVRETQY
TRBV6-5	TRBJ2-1	AARSGPGGLDEQF
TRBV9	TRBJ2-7	ASSPRLDSYSYEQY
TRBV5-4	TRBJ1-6	ASSLPGGGRNSPLH
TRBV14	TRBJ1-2	ASSQDLGGYGYT
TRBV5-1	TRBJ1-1	ASSPTGPNTEAF
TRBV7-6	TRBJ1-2	ASSPQGQALYGYT
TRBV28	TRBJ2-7	ASSRVGGFRAYEQY
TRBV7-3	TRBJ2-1	ASSPSGRSYNEQF
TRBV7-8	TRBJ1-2	ASSLLGQGGNRNGYT
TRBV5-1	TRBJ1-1	ASRYDRGRTEAF
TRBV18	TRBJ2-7	ASSTTGEDYEQY
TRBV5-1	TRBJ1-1	ASSLAGQQAF
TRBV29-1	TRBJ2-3	SVEAGGVDTQY